What follows is one T cell receptor beta chain and its context. As yet, its antigen is unknown. Sequencing used immunoSEQ multiplex PCR; TCRdb keeps in-frame clones, though not all of them. The sample includes 90,000 or so clones, over 75% seen only once; the top ten take over 7.5%. As to time point: cycle 4 day 1 (C4D1), after less than 7 weeks of nivolumab. Each and every patient relapsed after autologous stem cell transplantation, and patients got differing brentuximab vedotin exposure. CDR1 is MNHEY, CDR2 SMNVEV, per germline (reference sequence). The CDR3 runs to 13 residues. Unmatched junction bases numbered 8, after V lost 8 bases and J lost 5 bases. The data derive from a study of PD-1 blockade in classical Hodgkin lymphoma. Study background: Nivolumab was given intravenously to patients at 3 mg/kg every 2 weeks.

Study findings and constraints: According to reports, newly diagnosed patients had lower baseline TCR diversity than healthy donors, and relapsed/refractory patients had lower baseline TCR diversity still.

The clonotype originates from a human donor with classical Hodgkin lymphoma. V is TRBV27 and J is TRBJ2-7; 8 bases agree with TRBD2. The specimen was peripheral blood mononuclear cells (PBMCs), collected before the fourth cycle of nivolumab. This CDR3 reads CASRGGRSHEQYF. Here the CDR3 DNA reads TGTGCCAGCCGCGGCGGGAGGTCCCACGAGCAGTACTTC.